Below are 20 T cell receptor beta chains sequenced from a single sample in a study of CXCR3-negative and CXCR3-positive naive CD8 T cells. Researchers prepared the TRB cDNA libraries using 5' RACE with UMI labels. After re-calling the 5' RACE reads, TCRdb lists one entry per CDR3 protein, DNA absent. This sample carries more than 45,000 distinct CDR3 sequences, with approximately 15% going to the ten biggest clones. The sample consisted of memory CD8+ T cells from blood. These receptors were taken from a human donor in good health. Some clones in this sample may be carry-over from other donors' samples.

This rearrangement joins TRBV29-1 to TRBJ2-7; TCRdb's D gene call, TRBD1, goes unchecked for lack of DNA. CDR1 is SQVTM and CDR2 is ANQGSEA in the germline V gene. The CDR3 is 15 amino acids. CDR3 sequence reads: CSVCLAGQGSYEQYF.

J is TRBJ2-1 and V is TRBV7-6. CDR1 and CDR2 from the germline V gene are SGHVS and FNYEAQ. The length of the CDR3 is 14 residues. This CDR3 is CASSLEVSRDEQFF.

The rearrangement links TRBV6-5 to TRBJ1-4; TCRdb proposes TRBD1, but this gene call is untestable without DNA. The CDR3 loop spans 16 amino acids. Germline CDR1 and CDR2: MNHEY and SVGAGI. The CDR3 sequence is CASSILPGQGNEKLFF.

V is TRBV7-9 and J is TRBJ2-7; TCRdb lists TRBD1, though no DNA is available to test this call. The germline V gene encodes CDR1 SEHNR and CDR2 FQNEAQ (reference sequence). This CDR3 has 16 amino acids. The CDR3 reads CASSASGQYFSYEQYF.

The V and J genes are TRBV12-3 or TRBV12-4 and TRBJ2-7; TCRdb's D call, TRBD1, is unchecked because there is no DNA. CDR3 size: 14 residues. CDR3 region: CASTDRDTAYEQYF.

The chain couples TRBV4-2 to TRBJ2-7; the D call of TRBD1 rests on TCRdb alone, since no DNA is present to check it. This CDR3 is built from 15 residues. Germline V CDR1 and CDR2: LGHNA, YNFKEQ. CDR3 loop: CASSKLTGTSYEQYF.

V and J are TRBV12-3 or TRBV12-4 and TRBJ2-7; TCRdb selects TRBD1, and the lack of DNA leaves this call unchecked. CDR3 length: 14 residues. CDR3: CASSLAGVAVEQYF.

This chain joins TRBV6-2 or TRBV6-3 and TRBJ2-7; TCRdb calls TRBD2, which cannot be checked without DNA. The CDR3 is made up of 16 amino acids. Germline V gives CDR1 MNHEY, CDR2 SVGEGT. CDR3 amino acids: CASSYYQTSGPYEQYF.

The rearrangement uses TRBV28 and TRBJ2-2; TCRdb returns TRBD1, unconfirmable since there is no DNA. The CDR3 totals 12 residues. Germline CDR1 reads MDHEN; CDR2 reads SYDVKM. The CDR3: CASSPGAGELFF.

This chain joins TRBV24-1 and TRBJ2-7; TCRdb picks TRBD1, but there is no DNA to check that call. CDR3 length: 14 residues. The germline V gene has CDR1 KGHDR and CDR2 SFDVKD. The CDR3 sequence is CATSARNSPYEQYF.

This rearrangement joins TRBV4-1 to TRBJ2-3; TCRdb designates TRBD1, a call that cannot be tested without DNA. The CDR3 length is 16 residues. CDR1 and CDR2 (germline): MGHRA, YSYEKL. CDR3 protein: CASSHLTGQGPDTQYF.

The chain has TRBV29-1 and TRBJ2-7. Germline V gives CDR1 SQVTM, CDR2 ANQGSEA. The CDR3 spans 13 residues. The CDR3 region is CSVSSSQSYEQYF.

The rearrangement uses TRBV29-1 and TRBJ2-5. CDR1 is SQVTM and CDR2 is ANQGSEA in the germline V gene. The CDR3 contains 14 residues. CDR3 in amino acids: CSVEDGRVQETQYF.

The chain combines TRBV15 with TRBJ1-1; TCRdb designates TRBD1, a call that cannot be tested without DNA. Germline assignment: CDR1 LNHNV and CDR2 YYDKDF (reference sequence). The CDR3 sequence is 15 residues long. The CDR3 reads CATSRSPGQGTEAFF.

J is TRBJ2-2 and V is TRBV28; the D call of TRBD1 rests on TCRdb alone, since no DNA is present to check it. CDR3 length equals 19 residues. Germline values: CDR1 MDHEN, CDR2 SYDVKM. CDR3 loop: CASSSLWSTRQVLAGELFF.

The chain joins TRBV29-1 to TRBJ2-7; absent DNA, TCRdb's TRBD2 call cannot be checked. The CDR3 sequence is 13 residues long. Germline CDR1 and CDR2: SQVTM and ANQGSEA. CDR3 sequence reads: CSVGGLAGSEQYF.

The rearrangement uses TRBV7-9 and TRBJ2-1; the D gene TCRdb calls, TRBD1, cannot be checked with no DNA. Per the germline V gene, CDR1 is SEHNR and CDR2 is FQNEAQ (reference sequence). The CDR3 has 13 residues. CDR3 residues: CASSFRGENEQFF. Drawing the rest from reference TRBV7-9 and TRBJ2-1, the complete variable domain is DTGVSQNPRHKITKRGQNVTFRCDPISEHNRLYWYRQTLGQGPEFLTYFQNEAQLEKSRLLSDRFSAERPKGSFSTLEIQRTEQGDSAMYLCASSFRGENEQFFGPGTRLTVL.

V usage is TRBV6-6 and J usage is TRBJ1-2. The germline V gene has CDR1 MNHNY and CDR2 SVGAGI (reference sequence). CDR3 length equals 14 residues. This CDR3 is CASSYLPSRDGYTF.

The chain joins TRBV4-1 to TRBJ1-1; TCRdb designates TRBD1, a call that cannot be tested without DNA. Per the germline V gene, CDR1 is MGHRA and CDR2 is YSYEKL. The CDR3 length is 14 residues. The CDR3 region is CASVPGHFNTEAFF.

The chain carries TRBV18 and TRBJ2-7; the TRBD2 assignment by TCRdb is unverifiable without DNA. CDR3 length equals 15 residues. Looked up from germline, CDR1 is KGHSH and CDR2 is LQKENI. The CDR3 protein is CASSPRLATTYEQYF.